These 16 T cell receptor beta chains came from one sample sequenced in a study of cytomegalovirus exposure and HLA in healthy donors. Assay used: immunoSEQ multiplex PCR; TCRdb lists only in-frame clones, some missing. The sample gives about 160,000 clones, about 88% of which show up once; 2% to 2.5% is in the top ten. Material for sequencing was PBMCs. Receptors originate from a woman aged 18-30 years in good health and CMV-seronegative.

V usage is TRBV7-3 and J usage is TRBJ2-6; D perhaps matches TRBD1 (5 bases). V was clipped by 5 bases and J by 3 bases, with 20 bases between them. This CDR3 comprises 18 residues. Germline V gives CDR1 SGHTA, CDR2 FQGTGA. CDR3 sequence reads: CASSRRQTINSGANVLTF. The CDR3 bases are TGTGCCAGCAGCCGGAGACAGACAATTAATAGTGGGGCCAACGTCCTGACTTTC. Combining the CDR3 with reference TRBV7-3 and TRBJ2-6 gives the whole variable domain GAGVSQTPSNKVTEKGKYVELRCDPISGHTALYWYRQSLGQGPEFLIYFQGTGAADDSGLPNDRFFAVRPEGSVSTLKIQRTERGDSAVYLCASSRRQTINSGANVLTFGAGSRLTVL.

The rearrangement joins TRBV27 to TRBJ2-3; TRBD1 aligns across 8 bases. Germline CDR1 and CDR2: MNHEY and SMNVEV (reference sequence). The V and J ends lost 5 bases and 4 bases, in that order; junction bases with no gene match: 14. This CDR3 comprises 17 residues. CDR3 nucleotides: TGTGCCAGCAGTCTATGGACAGGGAGTAGTTTAGCAGATACGCAGTATTTT. It specifies CASSLWTGSSLADTQYF.

This clone was counted a single time. The V call is TRBV5-4, the J call TRBJ1-4, with 7 bases that match TRBD1. Germline V gene data show CDR1 as SGHNT and CDR2 as YYREEE (reference sequence). The junction had 13 bases not matched to a gene; V was cut back by 7 bases and J by 4 bases. This CDR3 region has 16 residues. CDR3 sequence reads: CASQGGPGENNEKLFF. Written as DNA, the CDR3 is TGTGCCAGCCAGGGGGGTCCGGGGGAGAATAATGAAAAACTGTTTTTT.

DNA for the CDR3: TGTGCCAGCAGTTTATCAGGGGGCCTGAACACCGGGGAGCTGTTTTTT. Amino acids: CASSLSGGLNTGELFF. The V call is TRBV27, the J call TRBJ2-2; TRBD1 agrees at 7 bases. This CDR3 has 16 amino acids. CDR1 is MNHEY, CDR2 SMNVEV, per germline (reference sequence). Trimming took 0 bases from V and 1 from J; bases not matched to a gene: 2.

This clone appeared once. The CDR3 DNA sequence: TGTGCCAGCAGCTTAGCCAGGGGGAGTTCACCCCTCCACTTT. Translated, it gives CASSLARGSSPLHF. J is TRBJ1-6 and V is TRBV11-1; TRBD1 agrees at 7 bases. The ends lost 0 bases at V and 9 bases at J; junction bases unmatched: 2. Germline assignment: CDR1 SGHAT and CDR2 FQDESV (reference sequence). This CDR3 region has 14 residues.

This chain links TRBV4-3 with TRBJ2-7; D perhaps matches TRBD1 (5 bases). In germline, CDR1 is LGHNA, CDR2 YSLEER. Deletions cut 0 bases from V and 0 bases from J, with 15 bases between. The CDR3 loop spans 17 amino acids. The CDR3 region is CASSQDIGALSSYEQYF. CDR3 nucleotide sequence: TGCGCCAGCAGCCAAGATATTGGGGCTCTTAGCTCCTACGAGCAGTACTTC.

J is TRBJ1-1 and V is TRBV18; D call uncertain. Germline CDR1 and CDR2: KGHSH and LQKENI. V was trimmed by 2 bases and J by 1 base, leaving 11 bases between them. The CDR3 sequence is 15 residues long. The CDR3 sequence: CASSPMNTENTEAFF. CDR3 sequence (DNA): TGTGCCAGCTCACCAATGAACACCGAGAACACTGAAGCTTTCTTT.

This chain uses TRBV5-1 with TRBJ2-3; 8 bases line up with TRBD2. Germline CDR1 reads SGHRS; CDR2 reads YFSETQ. The CDR3 consists of 15 residues. Trimming took 2 bases from V and 4 from J; bases not matched to a gene: 6. Written as DNA, the CDR3 is TGCGCCAGCAGCTTCGGGGGGGCCAGGGCAGATACGCAGTATTTT. It yields the protein CASSFGGARADTQYF. Variable domain in full (rest from reference TRBV5-1 and TRBJ2-3): KAGVTQTPRYLIKTRGQQVTLSCSPISGHRSVSWYQQTPGQGLQFLFEYFSETQRNKGNFPGRFSGRQFSNSRSEMNVSTLELGDSALYLCASSFGGARADTQYFGPGTRLTVL.

This clone appeared once. The V call is TRBV7-2, the J call TRBJ2-1, with a tentative D call TRBD2 (6 bases). The germline V gene encodes CDR1 SGHTA and CDR2 FQGNSA. The CDR3 spans 17 residues. The V end lost 3 bases, the J end lost 0 bases, and 15 bases lay between the germline ends. As DNA, the CDR3 is TGTGCCAGCAGCTTGGGTAGCGGCGGTTACTCCTACAATGAGCAGTTCTTC. This encodes CASSLGSGGYSYNEQFF.

This chain links TRBV15 with TRBJ1-2; maybe TRBD1 (5 bases). The CDR3 extends over 16 amino acids. Germline lookup yields CDR1 LNHNV and CDR2 YYDKDF (reference sequence). V was trimmed by 4 bases and J by 2 bases, leaving 17 bases between them. Here the CDR3 reads CATSTEGADGNYGYTF. The CDR3 DNA is TGTGCCACCAGCACCGAAGGGGCTGACGGAAACTATGGCTACACCTTC.

There are a few counts of this clone. The genes are TRBV5-1 and TRBJ1-2, with 8 bases lining up with TRBD1. Germline V gene sequence: CDR1 SGHRS, CDR2 YFSETQ. J gave up 4 bases and V 1 base, and 6 bases lay outside the gene matches. The CDR3 consists of 15 residues. CDR3 nucleotide sequence: TGCGCCAGCAGCTTGTATGCAGGGGGCCCCTATGGCTACACCTTC. Amino acids: CASSLYAGGPYGYTF.

The rearrangement uses TRBV5-1 and TRBJ2-7, with a weak D call TRBD2 (5 bases). This CDR3 region has 14 residues. In germline, CDR1 is SGHRS, CDR2 YFSETQ. The germline V and J ends were trimmed by 4 bases and 3 bases, with 14 bases remaining between them. In DNA form, the CDR3 reads TGCGCCAGCAGCCCGACGGCGGGCCTCTACGAGCAGTACTTC. Residues: CASSPTAGLYEQYF.

The J gene is TRBJ1-1, the V gene TRBV5-1; 8 bases fit TRBD1. V trimming: 2 bases; J trimming: 0 bases; junction bases outside the gene matches: 3. The V gene's germline CDR1 is SGHRS and CDR2 YFSETQ. CDR3 length: 15 residues. The CDR3 spells CASSFGQGLNTEAFF. The CDR3 DNA reads as TGCGCCAGCAGCTTTGGACAGGGCCTGAACACTGAAGCTTTCTTT.

The V call is TRBV30, the J call TRBJ1-4; 8 bases are shared with TRBD1. The CDR3 covers 14 residues. Unmatched junction bases numbered 8, after V lost 0 bases and J lost 11 bases. Germline V CDR1 and CDR2: GTSNPN, SVGIG (reference sequence). The CDR3 DNA is TGTGCCTGGAGTGTTATGACAGGGGTAGAGAAACTGTTTTTT. Translating gives CAWSVMTGVEKLFF.

This clone was recorded many times. Here the CDR3 reads CASRRLAGGMDEQFF. The CDR3, as DNA: TGTGCCAGTAGAAGACTAGCGGGAGGAATGGATGAGCAGTTCTTC. This sequence joins TRBV19 and TRBJ2-1; the match to TRBD2 covers 13 bases. This CDR3 has 15 amino acids. Per germline, CDR1 LNHDA and CDR2 SQIVND (reference sequence). J lost 8 bases, V lost 6 bases, and 7 bases had no gene match.

This clone was seen more than once but under ten times. The chain couples TRBV6-1 to TRBJ1-2; TRBD1 might be the D (5 bases). The germline CDR1 and CDR2 sequences are MNHNS and SASEGT. The CDR3 sequence is 12 residues long. V lost 1 base and J 7 bases, leaving 7 bases between the germline ends. The CDR3 reads CASSEGGVGYTF. Here the CDR3 DNA reads TGTGCCAGCAGTGAAGGGGGGGTTGGCTACACCTTC.